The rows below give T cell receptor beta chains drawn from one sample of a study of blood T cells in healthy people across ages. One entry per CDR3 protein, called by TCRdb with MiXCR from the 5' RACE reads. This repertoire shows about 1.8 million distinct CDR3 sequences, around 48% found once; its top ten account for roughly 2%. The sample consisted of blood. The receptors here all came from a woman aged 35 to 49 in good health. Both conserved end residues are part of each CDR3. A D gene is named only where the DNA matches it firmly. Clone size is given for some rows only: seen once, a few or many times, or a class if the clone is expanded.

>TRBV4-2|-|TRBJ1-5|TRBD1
TGTGCCAGCAGCCAAGGGGGACAGGGGTCTCAGCCCCAGCATTTT
CASSQGGQGSQPQHF
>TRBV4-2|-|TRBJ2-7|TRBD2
TGTGCCAGCAGCCGAGGGTTTGGCGGGGGGAGCTCCTACAATGAGCAGTACTTC
CASSRGFGGGSSYNEQYF
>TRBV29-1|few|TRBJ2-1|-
TGCAGCGGGGGGGGCTCCAAGGGCTACAATGAGCAGTTCTTC
CSGGGSKGYNEQFF
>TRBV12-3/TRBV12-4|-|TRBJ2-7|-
TGTGCCAGCATGGAGAATACCTACGAGCAGTACTTC
CASMENTYEQYF
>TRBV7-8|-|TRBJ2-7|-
TGTGCCAGCAGCGCATGGGGAAGCGAGCAGTACTTC
CASSAWGSEQYF
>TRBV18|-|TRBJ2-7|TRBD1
TGTGCCAGCTCACGGACCCGGGACAGTCCCTACGAGCAGTACTTC
CASSRTRDSPYEQYF
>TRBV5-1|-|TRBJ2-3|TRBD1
TGCGCCAGCAGCAGACGACAGGGTATGGGCACAGATACGCAGTATTTT
CASSRRQGMGTDTQYF
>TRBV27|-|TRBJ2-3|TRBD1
TGTGCCAGCAGTCCTTCGGGACAGGGTTTTCCAGATACGCAGTATTTT
CASSPSGQGFPDTQYF
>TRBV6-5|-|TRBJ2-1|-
TGTGCCAGCACCCTTATCAATGAGCAGTTCTTC
CASTLINEQFF
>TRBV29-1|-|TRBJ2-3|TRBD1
TGCAGCGCCGCCCGGACAGGGGACCACTCTAGCACAGATACGCAGTATTTT
CSAARTGDHSSTDTQYF
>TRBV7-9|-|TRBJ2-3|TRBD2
TGTGCCAGCAGCCGCCTGACTAGCGGGGGCTGCAACCTATTCACAGATACGCAGTATTTT
CASSRLTSGGCNLFTDTQYF
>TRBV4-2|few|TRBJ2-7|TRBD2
TGTGCCAGCGGCCTTGGGGGGGGGAGAAACTACGAGCAGTACTTC
CASGLGGGRNYEQYF
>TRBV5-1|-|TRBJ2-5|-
TGCGCCAGTCACGTCCACTCAGGGGGGGAGACCCAGTACTTC
CASHVHSGGETQYF
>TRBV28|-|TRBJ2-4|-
TGTGCCAGCAGTTTAAGGCCCCCTGGGTGGAGGGTTGGCATTCAGTACTTC
CASSLRPPGWRVGIQYF
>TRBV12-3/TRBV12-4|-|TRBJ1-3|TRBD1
TGTGCCAGCAGTCCGACAGGGAACTCTGGAAACACCATATATTTT
CASSPTGNSGNTIYF
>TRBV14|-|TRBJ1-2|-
TGTGCCAGCAGCCCCAAGACAGAAAGAATAGCGGGCCCTAACTATGGCTACACCTTC
CASSPKTERIAGPNYGYTF
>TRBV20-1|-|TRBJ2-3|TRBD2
TGCAGTGCTAGACGTAGCGGGGGGTCCCTCACAGATACGCAGTATTTT
CSARRSGGSLTDTQYF
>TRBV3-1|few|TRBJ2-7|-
TGTGCCAGCAGCCAAGATCCCCAAGGGGGGGCGGAATTCGAGCAGTACTTC
CASSQDPQGGAEFEQYF
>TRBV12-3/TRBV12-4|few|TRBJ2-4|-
TGTGCCAGCAGTTTAGCGCATGGGAAGCAGTACTTC
CASSLAHGKQYF
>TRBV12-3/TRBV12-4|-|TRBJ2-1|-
TGTGCCAGCAGACCTACAGGGACCCCCAATGAGCAGTTCTTC
CASRPTGTPNEQFF
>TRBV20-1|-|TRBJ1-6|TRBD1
TGCAGTGGCTCAGGGGGCGGTTCACCCCTCCACTTT
CSGSGGGSPLHF
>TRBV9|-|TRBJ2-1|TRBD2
TGTGCCAGTGAAGCGGGGGGCGAGCAGTTCTTC
CASEAGGEQFF
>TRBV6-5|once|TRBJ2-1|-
TGTGCCAGCAGGCCTACAGGGAACAAAGAGACCCAGTTCTTC
CASRPTGNKETQFF
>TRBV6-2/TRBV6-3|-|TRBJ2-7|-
TGTGCCAGCAGTCCGTACACAAAAAACTACGAGCAGTACTTC
CASSPYTKNYEQYF
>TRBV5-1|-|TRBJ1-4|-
TGTGCCAGCAGTGTGGCAACTAATGAAAAACTGTTTTTT
CASSVATNEKLFF
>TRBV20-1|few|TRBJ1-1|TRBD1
TGCAGTGCTGGATCATTCAGGGGGCTTACTGAAGCTTTCTTT
CSAGSFRGLTEAFF
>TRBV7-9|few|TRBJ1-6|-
TGTGCCAGCAGCCCTCCGGGATCTAATTCACCCCTCCACTTT
CASSPPGSNSPLHF
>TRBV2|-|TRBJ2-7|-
TGTGCCAGCAGTGAAGGGGGAACTACCTACGAGCAGTACTTC
CASSEGGTTYEQYF
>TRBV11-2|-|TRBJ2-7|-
TGTGCCAGCAGCTCCCTAGCGCCCTTTGGGGAGCAGTACTTC
CASSSLAPFGEQYF
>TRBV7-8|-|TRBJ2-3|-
TGTGCCAGCAGCTTAGCGCTCTCTAGCCTTAGCACAGATACGCAGTATTTT
CASSLALSSLSTDTQYF
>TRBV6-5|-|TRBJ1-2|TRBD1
TGTGCCAGCAGTTACCGGGGACAGGGAGCGGGCTACACCTTC
CASSYRGQGAGYTF
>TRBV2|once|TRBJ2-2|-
TGTGCCAGCAGTGGGGGGCAGGAGAACCTTAACACCGGGGAGCTGTTTTTT
CASSGGQENLNTGELFF
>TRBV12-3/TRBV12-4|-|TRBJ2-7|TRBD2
TGTGCCAGCAGTTTGGTCGGGGGGGGCCTTGATTTTTACAATGAGCAGTACTTC
CASSLVGGGLDFYNEQYF
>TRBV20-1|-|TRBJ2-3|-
TGCAGTGCTAAGCGACAGGAGAGCACAGATACGCAGTATTTT
CSAKRQESTDTQYF
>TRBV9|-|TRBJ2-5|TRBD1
TGTGCCAGCAGCGTAAGAACCGGGACAGGGGGCGCCCGGGACAAAGTGACCCAGTACTTC
CASSVRTGTGGARDKVTQYF
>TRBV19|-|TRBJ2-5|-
TGTGCCAGTAAGGGAGGGGGACTAACCCAAGAGACCCAGTACTTC
CASKGGGLTQETQYF
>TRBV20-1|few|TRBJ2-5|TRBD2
TGCAGTGCTAGAGCCAGGGTAGCGGGCCTTGAAGAGACCCAGTACTTC
CSARARVAGLEETQYF
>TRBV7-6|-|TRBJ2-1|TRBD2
TGTGCCAGCAGCGGAAGACAGGGACCTAGCGGGGACAATGAGCAGTTCTTC
CASSGRQGPSGDNEQFF
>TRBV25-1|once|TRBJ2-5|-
TGTGCCAGCAGTGACCGGTGGGGAACAGGAGAGACCCAGTACTTC
CASSDRWGTGETQYF
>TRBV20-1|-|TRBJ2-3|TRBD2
TGCAGTGCCGCGGGAGTAGTCCCCGGGGATACGCAGTATTTT
CSAAGVVPGDTQYF
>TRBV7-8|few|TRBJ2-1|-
TGTGCCAGCAGCTCAAGCCTTGGTCATGAGCAGTTCTTC
CASSSSLGHEQFF
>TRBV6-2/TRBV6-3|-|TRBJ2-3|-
TGTGCCAGCAGTCGCTTCAGGGGACAAGGGACAGATACGCAGTATTTT
CASSRFRGQGTDTQYF
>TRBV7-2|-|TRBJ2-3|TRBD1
TGTGCCAGCAGACAGGACAGGAGCACAGATACGCAGTATTTT
CASRQDRSTDTQYF
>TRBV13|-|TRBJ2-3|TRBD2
TGTGCCAGCAGCGGAATAGGGCGGGGGAGCACAGATACGCAGTATTTT
CASSGIGRGSTDTQYF
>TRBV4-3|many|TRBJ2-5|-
TGCGCCAGCAGCCAAGTGGTAGGGACCCAAGAGACCCAGTACTTC
CASSQVVGTQETQYF
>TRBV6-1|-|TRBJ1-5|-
TGTGCCAGCAGTGACTTGGGCTCCAGCAATCAGCCCCAGCATTTT
CASSDLGSSNQPQHF
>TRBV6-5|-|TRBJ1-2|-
TGTGCCAGCAGTTACTCGACTCAGAGGGTTGGCTATGGCTACACCTTC
CASSYSTQRVGYGYTF
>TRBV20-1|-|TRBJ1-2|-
TGCAGTGCTTTCGACAGAAACTATGGCTACACCTTC
CSAFDRNYGYTF
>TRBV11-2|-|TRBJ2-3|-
TGTGCCAGCAGCCCACCGGGACAAAGAGGGGATACGCAGTATTTT
CASSPPGQRGDTQYF
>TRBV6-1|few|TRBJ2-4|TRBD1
TGTGCCAGCAGCCAGACAGGGGTAGCCAAAAACATTCAGTACTTC
CASSQTGVAKNIQYF
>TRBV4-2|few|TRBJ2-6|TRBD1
TGTGCCAGCAGCCAAGGACAGGGGAGCTCTGGGGCCAACGTCCTGACTTTC
CASSQGQGSSGANVLTF
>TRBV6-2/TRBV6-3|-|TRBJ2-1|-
TGTGCCAGCACCGACCCTAGGGACTACAATGAGCAGTTCTTC
CASTDPRDYNEQFF
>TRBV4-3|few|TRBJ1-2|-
TGCGCCAGCAGCGAACATTCCGGGACCGCCTATGGCTACACCTTC
CASSEHSGTAYGYTF
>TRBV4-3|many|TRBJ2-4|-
TGCGCCAGCAGCCAAGGTGTAAGGGGCCTGGGGAACATTCAGTACTTC
CASSQGVRGLGNIQYF
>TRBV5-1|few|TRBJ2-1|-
TGCGCCAGCAGAGCGGCCGGGGACAATGAGCAGTTCTTC
CASRAAGDNEQFF
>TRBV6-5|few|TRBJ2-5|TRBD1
TGTGCCAGCAGTACTCCACAGGGGGCGGGAGAGACCCAGTACTTC
CASSTPQGAGETQYF
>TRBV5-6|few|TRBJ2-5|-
TGTGCCAGCAGCCCCGGCAGTCTAGAGACCCAGTACTTC
CASSPGSLETQYF
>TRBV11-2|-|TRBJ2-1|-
TGTGCCAGCAGCTTAGAGGGCACGGCTACCGGGCAGTTCTTC
CASSLEGTATGQFF
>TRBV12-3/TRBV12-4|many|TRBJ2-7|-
TGTGCCAGCAGTTTTACTAGCTCCTACGAGCAGTACTTC
CASSFTSSYEQYF
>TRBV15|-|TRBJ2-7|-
TGTGCCACCAGGTCTGGGTCCGAGGACCACGAGCAGTACTTC
CATRSGSEDHEQYF